This T cell receptor (beta chain) was identified in a study of beta chain features in type 1 diabetes. Expressed TCRB transcripts got sequenced, as all isolated RNA was reverse transcribed. Here immunoSEQ multiplex PCR was the method, and the copy in TCRdb shows in-frame clones only, minus some. The sample shows about 350,000 clones, about 19% of them seen only once. The CDR3 length is 14 residues. The germline gives CDR1 SGHRS, CDR2 YFSETQ. V gave up 4 bases and J gave up 3 bases; unmatched junction bases: 3. This clonotype was sampled from a woman aged 18-35 years in good health. Sequenced input: naive CD4+ T cells from blood. The V call is TRBV5-1, the J call TRBJ2-7; 11 nucleotides line up with TRBD2. DNA for the CDR3: TGCGCCAGCAGCGTCGGGACTAGCGGCTACGAGCAGTACTTC. The encoded protein is CASSVGTSGYEQYF.